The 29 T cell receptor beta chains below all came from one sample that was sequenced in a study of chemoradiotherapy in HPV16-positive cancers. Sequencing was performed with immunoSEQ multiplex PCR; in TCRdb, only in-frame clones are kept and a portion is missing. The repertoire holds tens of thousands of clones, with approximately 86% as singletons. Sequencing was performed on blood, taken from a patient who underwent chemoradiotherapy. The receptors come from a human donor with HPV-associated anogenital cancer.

The DNA of the CDR3 is TGTGCCATCAGACCCGCCGGCGGGGGTAAAAACACAGATACGCAGTATTTT. Protein sequence: CAIRPAGGGKNTDTQYF. The J gene is TRBJ2-3, the V gene TRBV10-3; TRBD2 matches 7 bases. Per the germline V gene, CDR1 is ENHRY and CDR2 is SYGVKD. V was clipped by 6 bases and J by 2 bases; unmatched bases: 14. This CDR3 has 17 amino acids.

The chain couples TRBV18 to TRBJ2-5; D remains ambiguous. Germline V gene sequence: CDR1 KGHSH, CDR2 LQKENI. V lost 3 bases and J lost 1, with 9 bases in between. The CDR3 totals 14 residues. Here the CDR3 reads CASSPRTGQETQYF. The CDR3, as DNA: TGTGCCAGCTCACCCCGCACGGGCCAAGAGACCCAGTACTTC.

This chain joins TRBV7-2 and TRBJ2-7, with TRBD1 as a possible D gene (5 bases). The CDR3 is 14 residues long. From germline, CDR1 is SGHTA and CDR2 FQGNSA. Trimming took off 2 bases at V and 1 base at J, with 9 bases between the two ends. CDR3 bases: TGTGCCAGCAGCTTACCGACAGTTTCCTACGAGCAGTACTTC. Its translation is CASSLPTVSYEQYF.

The CDR3 sequence is CASRDNAGEQYF. Written as DNA, the CDR3 is TGTGCCAGCAGAGATAATGCGGGGGAGCAGTACTTC. The gene calls are TRBV6-5 and TRBJ2-7; D possibly corresponds to TRBD2 (6 bases). The CDR3 extends over 12 amino acids. The germline gives CDR1 MNHEY, CDR2 SVGAGI. Trimming took off 6 bases at V and 7 bases at J, with 13 bases between the two ends.

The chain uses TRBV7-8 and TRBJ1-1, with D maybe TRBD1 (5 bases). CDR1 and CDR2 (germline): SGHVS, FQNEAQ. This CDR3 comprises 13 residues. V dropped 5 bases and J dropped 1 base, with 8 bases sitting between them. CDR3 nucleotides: TGTGCCAGCAGCCTGACAGCGAACACTGAAGCTTTCTTT. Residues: CASSLTANTEAFF.

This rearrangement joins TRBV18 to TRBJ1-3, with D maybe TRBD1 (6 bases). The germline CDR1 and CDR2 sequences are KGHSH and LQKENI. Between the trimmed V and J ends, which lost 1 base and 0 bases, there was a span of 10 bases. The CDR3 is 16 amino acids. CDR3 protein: CASSPLGQSSGNTIYF. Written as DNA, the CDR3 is TGTGCCAGCTCACCACTGGGACAAAGCTCTGGAAACACCATATATTTT.

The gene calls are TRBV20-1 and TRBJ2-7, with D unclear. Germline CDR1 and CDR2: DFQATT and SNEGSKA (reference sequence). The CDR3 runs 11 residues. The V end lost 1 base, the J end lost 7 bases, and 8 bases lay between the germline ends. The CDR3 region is CSARVSEEQYF. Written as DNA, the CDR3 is TGCAGTGCTAGAGTTTCCGAGGAGCAGTACTTC.

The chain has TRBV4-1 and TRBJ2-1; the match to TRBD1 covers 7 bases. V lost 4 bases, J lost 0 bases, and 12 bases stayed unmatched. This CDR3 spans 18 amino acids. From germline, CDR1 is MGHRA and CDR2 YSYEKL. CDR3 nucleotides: TGCGCCAGCAGCCCAGGGACAGAAAACATCTACTCCTACAATGAGCAGTTCTTC. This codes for CASSPGTENIYSYNEQFF.

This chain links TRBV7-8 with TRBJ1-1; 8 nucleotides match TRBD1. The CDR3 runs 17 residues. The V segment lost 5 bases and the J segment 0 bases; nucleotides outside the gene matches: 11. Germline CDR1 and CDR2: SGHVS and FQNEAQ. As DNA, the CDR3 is TGTGCCAGCAGCCGATCAGGGGGCTCAGGGATGAACACTGAAGCTTTCTTT. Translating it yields CASSRSGGSGMNTEAFF.

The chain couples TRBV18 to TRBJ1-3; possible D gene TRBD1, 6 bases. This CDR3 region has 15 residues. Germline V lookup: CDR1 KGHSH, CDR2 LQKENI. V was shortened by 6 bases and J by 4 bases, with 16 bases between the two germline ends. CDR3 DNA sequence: TGTGCCAGCTCCCTCACAGGGAACGAGGGAAACACCATATATTTT. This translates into CASSLTGNEGNTIYF.

The CDR3 here is CASSLQQGAGSSPLHF. Written as DNA, the CDR3 is TGTGCCAGCAGTTTGCAACAGGGAGCGGGTAGCTCACCCCTCCACTTT. This chain links TRBV27 with TRBJ1-6; D possibly corresponds to TRBD1 (6 bases). V lost 3 bases to trimming and J lost 10 bases, with 19 bases between them. Germline CDR1 is MNHEY and CDR2 is SMNVEV (reference sequence). The CDR3 is 16 amino acids.

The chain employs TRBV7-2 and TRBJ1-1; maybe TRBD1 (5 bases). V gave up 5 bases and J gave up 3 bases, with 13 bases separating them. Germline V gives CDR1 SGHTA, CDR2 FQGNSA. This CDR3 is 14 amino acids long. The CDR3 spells CASSPQTDYTEAFF. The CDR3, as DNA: TGTGCCAGCAGCCCCCAGACAGACTACACTGAAGCTTTCTTT.

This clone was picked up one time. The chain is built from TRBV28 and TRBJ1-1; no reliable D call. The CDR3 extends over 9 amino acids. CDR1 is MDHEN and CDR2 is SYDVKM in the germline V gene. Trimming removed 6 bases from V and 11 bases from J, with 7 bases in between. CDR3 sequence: CASRPPAFF. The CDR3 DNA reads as TGTGCCAGCAGACCCCCCGCTTTCTTT.

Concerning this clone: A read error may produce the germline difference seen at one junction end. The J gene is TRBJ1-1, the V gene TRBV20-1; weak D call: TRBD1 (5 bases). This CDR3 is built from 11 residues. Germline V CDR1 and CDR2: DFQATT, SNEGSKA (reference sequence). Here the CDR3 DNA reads TGCAGTGTTGACAGAACACTGAAGCCGCACTTT. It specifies CSVDRTLKPHF.

This CDR3 is CASSLAITGGKTQYF. The CDR3 DNA follows: TGTGCCAGCAGCTTAGCGATCACAGGGGGGAAGACCCAGTACTTC. The V and J genes are TRBV7-6 and TRBJ2-5; 8 bases line up with TRBD1. This CDR3 is 15 amino acids long. The germline gives CDR1 SGHVS, CDR2 FNYEAQ. After removal of 0 bases from V and 6 bases from J, the junction contained 6 bases not matched to a gene.

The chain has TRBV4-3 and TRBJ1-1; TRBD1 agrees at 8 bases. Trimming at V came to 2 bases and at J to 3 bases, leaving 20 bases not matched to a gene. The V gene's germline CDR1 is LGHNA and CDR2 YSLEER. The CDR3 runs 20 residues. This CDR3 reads CASSQRSSGQGAMGDTEAFF. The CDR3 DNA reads TGCGCCAGCAGCCAAAGATCATCGGGGCAGGGGGCGATGGGCGACACTGAAGCTTTCTTT.

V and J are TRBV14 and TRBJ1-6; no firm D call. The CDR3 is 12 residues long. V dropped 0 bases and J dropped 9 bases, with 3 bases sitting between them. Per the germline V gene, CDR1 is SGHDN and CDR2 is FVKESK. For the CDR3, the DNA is TGTGCCAGCAGCCAAGAGTTTTCACCCCTCCACTTT. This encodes CASSQEFSPLHF.

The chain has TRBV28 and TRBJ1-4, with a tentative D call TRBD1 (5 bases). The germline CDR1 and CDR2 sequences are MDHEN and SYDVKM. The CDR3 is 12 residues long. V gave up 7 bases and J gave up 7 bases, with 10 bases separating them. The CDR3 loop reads CASKQGSEKLFF. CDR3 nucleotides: TGTGCCAGCAAGCAGGGAAGTGAAAAACTGTTTTTT.

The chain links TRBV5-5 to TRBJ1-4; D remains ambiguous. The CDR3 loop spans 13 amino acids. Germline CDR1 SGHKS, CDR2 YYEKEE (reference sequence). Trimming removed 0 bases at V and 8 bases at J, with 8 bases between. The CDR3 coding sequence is TGTGCCAGCAGCTTGGGTGGTGTAGAAAAACTGTTTTTT. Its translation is CASSLGGVEKLFF.

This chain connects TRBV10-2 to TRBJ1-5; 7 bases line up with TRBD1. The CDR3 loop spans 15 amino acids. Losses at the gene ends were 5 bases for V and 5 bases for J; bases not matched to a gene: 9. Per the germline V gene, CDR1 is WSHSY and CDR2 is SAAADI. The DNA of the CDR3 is TGCGCCAGCAGTAGGGACAGTCCGGAGCATCAGCCCCAGCATTTT. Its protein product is CASSRDSPEHQPQHF.

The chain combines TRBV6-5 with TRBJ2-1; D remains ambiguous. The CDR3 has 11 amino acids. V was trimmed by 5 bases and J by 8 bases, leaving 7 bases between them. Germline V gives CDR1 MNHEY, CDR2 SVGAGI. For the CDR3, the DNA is TGTGCCAGCAGTCGACGGGATGAGCAGTTCTTC. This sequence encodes CASSRRDEQFF.

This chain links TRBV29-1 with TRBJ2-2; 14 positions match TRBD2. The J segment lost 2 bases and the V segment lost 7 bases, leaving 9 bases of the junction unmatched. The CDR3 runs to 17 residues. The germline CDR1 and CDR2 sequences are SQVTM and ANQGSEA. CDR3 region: CSGVGLAGAANTGELFF. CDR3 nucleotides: TGCAGCGGAGTGGGACTAGCGGGGGCGGCTAACACCGGGGAGCTGTTTTTT.

The CDR3 here is CASSLPEQGNYGYTF. CDR3 nucleotides: TGTGCCAGCAGCTTACCAGAACAGGGGAACTATGGCTACACCTTC. The V gene is TRBV7-9, the J gene TRBJ1-2, with TRBD1 matching 7 bases. Germline V gene sequence: CDR1 SEHNR, CDR2 FQNEAQ (reference sequence). V was pared by 2 bases and J by 2 bases, with 5 bases of the junction left unmatched. This CDR3 has 15 amino acids.

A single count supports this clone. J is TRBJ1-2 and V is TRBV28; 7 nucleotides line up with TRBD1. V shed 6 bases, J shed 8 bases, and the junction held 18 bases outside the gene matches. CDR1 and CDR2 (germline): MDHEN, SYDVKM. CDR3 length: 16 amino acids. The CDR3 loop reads CASSLAGGVSLYGYTF. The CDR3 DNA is TGTGCCAGCAGCCTCGCAGGGGGAGTCAGTCTATACGGCTACACCTTC.

CDR3 DNA sequence: TGTGCCAGCAGCCAAGACCTCGGACAGGGCACTGAAGCTTTCTTT. Translation: CASSQDLGQGTEAFF. The rearrangement uses TRBV4-2 and TRBJ1-1, with 8 bases identical to TRBD1. The V gene end was trimmed by 0 bases and the J gene end by 4 bases; junction bases not matched to a gene: 4. CDR1 is LGHNA, CDR2 YNFKEQ, per germline. CDR3 length: 15 residues.

The CDR3 loop reads CASSLTDYNEQFF. The DNA of the CDR3 is TGTGCCAGCAGTTTAACAGACTACAATGAGCAGTTCTTC. This chain joins TRBV27 and TRBJ2-1; D is unresolved. Germline CDR1 and CDR2: MNHEY and SMNVEV (reference sequence). The length of the CDR3 is 13 residues. V lost 2 bases to trimming and J lost 3 bases, with 5 bases between them.

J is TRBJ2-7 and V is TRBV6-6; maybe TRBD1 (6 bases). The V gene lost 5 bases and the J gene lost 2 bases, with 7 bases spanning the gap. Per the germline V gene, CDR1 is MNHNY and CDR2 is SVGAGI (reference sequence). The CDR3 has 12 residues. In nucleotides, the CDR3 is TGTGCCAGCAGTGGACAGCCCTACGAGCAGTACTTC. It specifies CASSGQPYEQYF.

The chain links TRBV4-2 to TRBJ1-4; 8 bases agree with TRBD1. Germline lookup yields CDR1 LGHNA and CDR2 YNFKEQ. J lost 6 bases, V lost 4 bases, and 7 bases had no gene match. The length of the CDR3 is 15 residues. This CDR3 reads CASSPYDRGDEKLFF. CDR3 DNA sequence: TGTGCCAGCAGCCCCTACGACAGGGGCGATGAAAAACTGTTTTTT.

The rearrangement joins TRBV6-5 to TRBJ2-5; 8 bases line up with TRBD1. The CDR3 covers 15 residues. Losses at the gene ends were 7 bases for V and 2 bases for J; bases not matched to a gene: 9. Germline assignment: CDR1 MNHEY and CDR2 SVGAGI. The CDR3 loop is CASIRTGGRQETQYF. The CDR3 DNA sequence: TGTGCCAGCATTCGAACAGGGGGACGACAAGAGACCCAGTACTTC.